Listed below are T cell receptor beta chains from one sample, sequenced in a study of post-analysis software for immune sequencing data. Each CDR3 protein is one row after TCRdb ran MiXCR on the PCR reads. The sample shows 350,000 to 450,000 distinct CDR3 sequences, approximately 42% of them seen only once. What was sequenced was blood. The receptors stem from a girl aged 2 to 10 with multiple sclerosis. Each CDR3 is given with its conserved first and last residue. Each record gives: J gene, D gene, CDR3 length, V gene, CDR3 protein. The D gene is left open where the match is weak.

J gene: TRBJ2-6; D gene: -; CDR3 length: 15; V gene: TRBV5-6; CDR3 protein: CASSSYGVGANVLTF
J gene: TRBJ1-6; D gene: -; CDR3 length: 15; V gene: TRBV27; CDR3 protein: CASSTDRRANSPLHF
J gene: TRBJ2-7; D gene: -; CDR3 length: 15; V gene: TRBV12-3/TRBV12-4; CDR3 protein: CASSFPTGTSYEQYF
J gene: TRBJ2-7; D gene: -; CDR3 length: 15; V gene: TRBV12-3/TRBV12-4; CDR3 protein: CASSLEGGGPYEQYF
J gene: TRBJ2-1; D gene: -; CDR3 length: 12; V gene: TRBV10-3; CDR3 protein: CAINKGNNEQFF
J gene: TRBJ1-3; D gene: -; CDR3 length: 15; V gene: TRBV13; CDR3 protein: CASSLSGDSGNTIYF
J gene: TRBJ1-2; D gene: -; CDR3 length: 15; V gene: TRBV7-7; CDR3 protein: CASSPIKQGVEGYTF
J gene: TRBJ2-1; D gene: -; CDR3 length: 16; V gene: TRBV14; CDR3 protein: CASSQDIPRTYNEQFF
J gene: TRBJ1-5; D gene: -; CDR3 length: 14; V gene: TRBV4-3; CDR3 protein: CASSQDLQPQPRHF
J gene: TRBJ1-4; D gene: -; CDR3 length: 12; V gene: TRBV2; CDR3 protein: CASVARMGKLFF
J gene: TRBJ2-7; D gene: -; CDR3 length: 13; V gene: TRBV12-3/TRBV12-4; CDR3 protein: CASTDGGSYEQYF
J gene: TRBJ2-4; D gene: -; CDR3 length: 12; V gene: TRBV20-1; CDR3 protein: CSASNNRDIQYF
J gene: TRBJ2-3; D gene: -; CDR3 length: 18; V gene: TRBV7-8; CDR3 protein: CASSLPGESDRVSDTQYF
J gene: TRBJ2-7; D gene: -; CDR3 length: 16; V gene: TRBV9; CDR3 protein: CASSVGRGGQSYEQYF
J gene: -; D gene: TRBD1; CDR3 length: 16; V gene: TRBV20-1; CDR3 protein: CSARVAGGGGFETQYF
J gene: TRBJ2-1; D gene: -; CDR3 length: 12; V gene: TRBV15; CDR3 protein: CATSRAGTEQFF
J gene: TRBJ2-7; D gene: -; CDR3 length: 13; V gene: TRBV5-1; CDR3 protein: CASSLDVLGEQYF
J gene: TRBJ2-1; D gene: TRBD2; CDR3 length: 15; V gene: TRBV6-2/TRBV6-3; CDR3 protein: CASSYQASGYNEQFF
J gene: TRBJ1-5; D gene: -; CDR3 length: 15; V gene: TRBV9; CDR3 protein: CASSVGADSNQPQHF
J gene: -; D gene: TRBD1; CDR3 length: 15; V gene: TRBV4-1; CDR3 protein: CASRQGISIDYEQYF
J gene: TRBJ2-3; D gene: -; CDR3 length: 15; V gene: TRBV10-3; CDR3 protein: CAISGDAASTDTQYF
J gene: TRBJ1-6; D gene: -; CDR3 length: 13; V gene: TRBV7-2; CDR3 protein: CASSLGANSPLHF
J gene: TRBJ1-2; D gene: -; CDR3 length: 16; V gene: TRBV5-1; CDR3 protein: CAGSLAPGGEAYGYTF
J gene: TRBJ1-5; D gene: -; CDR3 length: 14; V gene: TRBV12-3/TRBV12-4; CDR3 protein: CASSKIAGNQPQHF
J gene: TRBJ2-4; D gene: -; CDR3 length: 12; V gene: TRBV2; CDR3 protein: CANSVGTGNRYF
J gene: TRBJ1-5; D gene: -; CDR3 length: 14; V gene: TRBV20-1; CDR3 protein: CSASSGTVNQPQHF
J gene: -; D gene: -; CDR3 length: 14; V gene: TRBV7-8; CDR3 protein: CASSFTTGTYEQYF
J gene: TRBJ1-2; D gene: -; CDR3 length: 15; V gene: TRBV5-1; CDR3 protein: CASSSTDPIGYGYTF
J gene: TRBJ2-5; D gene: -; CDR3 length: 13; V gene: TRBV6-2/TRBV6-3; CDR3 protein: CASTLDGQETQYF
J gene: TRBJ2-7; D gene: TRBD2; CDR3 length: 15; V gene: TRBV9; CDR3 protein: CASSVGASGGYEQYF
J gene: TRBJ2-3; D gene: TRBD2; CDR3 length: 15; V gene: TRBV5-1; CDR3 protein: CASYRGEPNTDTQYF
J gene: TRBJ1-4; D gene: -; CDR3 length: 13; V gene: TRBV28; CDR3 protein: CASSFPLSGKLFF
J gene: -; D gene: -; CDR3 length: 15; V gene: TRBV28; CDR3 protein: CASNSIQGYGDEQYF
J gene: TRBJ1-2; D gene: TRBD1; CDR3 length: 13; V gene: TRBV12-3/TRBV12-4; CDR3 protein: CASSPTGQGGYTF
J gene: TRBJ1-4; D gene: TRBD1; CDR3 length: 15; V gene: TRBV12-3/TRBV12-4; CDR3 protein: CASSHLTGEGEKLFF
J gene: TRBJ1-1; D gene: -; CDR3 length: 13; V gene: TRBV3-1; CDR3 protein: CASSQGDSVEAFF
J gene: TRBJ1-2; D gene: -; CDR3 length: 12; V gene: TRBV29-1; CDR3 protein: CSVVTGQYGYTF
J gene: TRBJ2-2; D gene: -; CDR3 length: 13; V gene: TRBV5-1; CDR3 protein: CASSLVGVGELFF
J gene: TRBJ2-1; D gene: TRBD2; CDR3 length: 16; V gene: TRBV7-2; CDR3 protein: CASSFAGTSGNYEQFF
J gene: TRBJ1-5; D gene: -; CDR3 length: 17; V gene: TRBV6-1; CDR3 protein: CTSSDGGRRPGNQPQHF
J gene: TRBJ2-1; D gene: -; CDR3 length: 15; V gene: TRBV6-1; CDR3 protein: CASSESVSSYNEQFF